These T cell receptor beta chains were read from a single sample in a study of T cell responses to AZD1222 COVID-19 vaccine. The table came from immunoSEQ multiplex PCR; TCRdb's copy has only in-frame clones and leaves some out. The profile shows some 130,000 clones, about nine tenths of them singletons. The sample here was peripheral blood, taken on day 0 of AZD1222 vaccination. All receptors derive from an adult in good health. Each CDR3 is given with its conserved first and last residue. D genes are given only for firm matches. Clone size, where shown, is once, few, many, or a class for clones that have expanded.

j_call	d_call	clone_size	v_call	cdr3_aa	cdr3_nt
TRBJ1-1	NA	once	TRBV5-4	CASSSTTYLNTEAFF	TGTGCCAGCAGCTCAACTACCTACTTAAACACTGAAGCTTTCTTT
TRBJ1-6	TRBD1	NA	TRBV3-1/TRBV3-2	CASSPVQGALNSPLHF	TGTGCCAGCAGCCCTGTCCAGGGGGCTTTGAATTCACCCCTCCACTTT
TRBJ2-7	NA	NA	TRBV5-1	CASSFNRATYEQYF	TGCGCCAGCAGCTTCAACAGGGCGACCTACGAGCAGTACTTC
TRBJ1-5	TRBD1	NA	TRBV5-6	CASSPWDRDHQPQHF	TGTGCCAGCAGCCCATGGGACAGGGACCATCAGCCCCAGCATTTT
TRBJ2-5	TRBD2	NA	TRBV19	CASSILASGETQYF	TGTGCCAGTAGTATCTTGGCTAGCGGGGAGACCCAGTACTTC
TRBJ1-1	NA	NA	TRBV11-2	CASSLGPATYTEAFF	TGTGCCAGCAGCTTAGGTCCTGCCACTTACACTGAAGCTTTCTTT
TRBJ2-7	NA	once	TRBV7-9	CASSLGQSSYEQYF	TGTGCCAGCAGCTTAGGGCAGTCCTCCTACGAGCAGTACTTC
TRBJ1-4	NA	NA	TRBV15	CATSEPRGATNEKLFF	TGTGCCACCAGCGAGCCGCGGGGTGCAACTAATGAAAAACTGTTTTTT
TRBJ2-1	TRBD2	NA	TRBV6-1	CASSERALAGGVEQFF	TGTGCCAGCAGTGAAAGGGCGCTAGCGGGGGGGGTTGAGCAGTTCTTC
TRBJ2-1	NA	few	TRBV12-3/TRBV12-4	CASSPWQVNEQFF	TGTGCCAGCAGTCCCTGGCAGGTTAATGAGCAGTTCTTC
TRBJ1-5	NA	NA	TRBV19	CASSRDVNQPQHF	TGTGCCAGTTCCCGGGACGTCAATCAGCCCCAGCATTTT
TRBJ1-1	NA	NA	TRBV5-1	CASSSGYITEAFF	TGCGCCAGTAGCTCAGGGTATATCACTGAAGCTTTCTTT
TRBJ1-5	NA	once	TRBV7-2	CASSRDRQPQHF	TGTGCCAGCAGCCGCGACAGACAGCCCCAGCATTTT
TRBJ1-5	NA	NA	TRBV2	CASSGGEGQPQHF	TGTGCCAGCAGTGGGGGAGAAGGTCAGCCCCAGCATTTT
TRBJ2-3	TRBD2	NA	TRBV6-5	CASRTSGGADTQYF	TGTGCCAGCAGGACTAGCGGGGGGGCCGATACGCAGTATTTT
TRBJ1-5	NA	NA	TRBV4-3	CASSQEGRAGQPQHF	TGCGCCAGCAGCCAAGAGGGACGAGCTGGCCAGCCCCAGCATTTT
TRBJ1-2	NA	NA	TRBV5-1	CASSAGGQGNGYTF	TGCGCCAGCAGCGCCGGGGGGCAGGGCAATGGCTACACCTTC
TRBJ2-5	NA	NA	TRBV6-5	CASSWGRETQYF	TGTGCCAGCAGTTGGGGGAGGGAGACCCAGTACTTC
TRBJ2-1	TRBD2	NA	TRBV7-6	CASSLSSGGAYEQFF	TGTGCCAGCAGCTTATCTAGCGGGGGGGCATATGAGCAGTTCTTC
TRBJ2-1	NA	NA	TRBV2	CASRERFYEQFF	TGTGCCAGCCGGGAACGGTTTTATGAGCAGTTCTTC
TRBJ1-6	TRBD1	NA	TRBV5-4	CASRLGQSPLHF	TGTGCCAGCAGACTGGGACAGTCACCCCTCCACTTT
TRBJ2-1	NA	NA	TRBV29-1	CSVAFDLGAYEQFF	TGCAGCGTTGCATTCGACTTGGGGGCCTATGAGCAGTTCTTC
TRBJ2-4	NA	NA	TRBV7-8	CASSLRQGGGPNIQYF	TGTGCCAGCAGCCTAAGACAGGGCGGGGGGCCAAACATTCAGTACTTC
TRBJ1-2	NA	NA	TRBV4-3	CASSEGIQLNYGYTF	TGCGCCAGCAGCGAGGGAATCCAATTAAACTATGGCTACACCTTC
TRBJ1-5	NA	NA	TRBV19	CASSVHRDGPYYSNQPQHF	TGTGCCAGTAGTGTCCATCGGGACGGCCCTTATTATAGCAATCAGCCCCAGCATTTT
TRBJ1-5	NA	NA	TRBV3-1/TRBV3-2	CASSHTTTGQPQHF	TGTGCCAGCAGCCACACCACCACGGGTCAGCCCCAGCATTTT
TRBJ2-6	NA	NA	TRBV5-8	CASSFGMSSGANVLTF	TGTGCCAGCAGCTTTGGAATGAGCTCTGGGGCCAACGTCCTGACTTTC
TRBJ1-1	NA	NA	TRBV20-1	CSARVGTEAFF	TGCAGTGCTAGAGTGGGGACTGAAGCTTTCTTT
TRBJ1-2	NA	once	TRBV6-5	CASSLWAGADGYTF	TGTGCCAGCAGTTTGTGGGCAGGGGCTGATGGCTACACCTTC
TRBJ1-2	NA	NA	TRBV18	CASSDEGGIYTF	TGTGCCAGCTCGGACGAGGGTGGGATCTACACCTTC
TRBJ2-7	NA	NA	TRBV19	CASSITDYEQYF	TGTGCCAGTAGTATAACGGACTACGAGCAGTACTTC
TRBJ1-5	NA	NA	TRBV29-1	CSVEGIAGQPQHF	TGCAGCGTCGAGGGTATCGCGGGGCAGCCCCAGCATTTT
TRBJ1-1	NA	NA	TRBV12-3/TRBV12-4	CASTLWDTEAFF	TGTGCCAGCACCCTCTGGGACACTGAAGCTTTCTTT
TRBJ2-1	TRBD1	NA	TRBV6-5	CASSLTGGEFNEQFF	TGTGCCAGCAGCCTGACAGGGGGCGAGTTCAATGAGCAGTTCTTC
TRBJ1-2	NA	NA	TRBV7-9	CASSLAGDIPYGYTF	TGTGCCAGCAGCTTAGCGGGGGACATACCCTATGGCTACACCTTC
TRBJ2-7	NA	NA	TRBV2	CASRRGLSTYEQYF	TGTGCCAGCAGGAGGGGACTTTCCACCTACGAGCAGTACTTC
TRBJ1-4	NA	NA	TRBV5-1	CASSRTGLGEEKLFF	TGCGCCAGCTCACGGACGGGACTCGGGGAGGAAAAACTGTTTTTT
TRBJ1-5	NA	NA	TRBV2	CASSELMSNQPQHF	TGTGCCAGCAGTGAACTTATGAGCAATCAGCCCCAGCATTTT
TRBJ1-5	NA	once	TRBV6-5	CASSYSGGNQPQHF	TGTGCCAGCAGTTACTCCGGAGGGAATCAGCCCCAGCATTTT
TRBJ2-2	NA	medium-sized	TRBV6-4	CASSDSTDTGELFF	TGTGCCAGCAGTGACTCGACAGACACCGGGGAGCTGTTTTTT
TRBJ1-2	NA	NA	TRBV5-6	CASSLAGVLSYGYTF	TGTGCCAGCAGCTTGGCTGGGGTCCTTTCCTATGGCTACACCTTC
TRBJ1-2	TRBD1	NA	TRBV30	CAWSRGQIPGYTF	TGTGCCTGGAGCAGGGGGCAAATTCCCGGCTACACCTTC
TRBJ2-7	NA	NA	TRBV3-1/TRBV3-2	CASSQEGGAVYEQYF	TGTGCCAGCAGCCAAGAGGGCGGGGCGGTATACGAGCAGTACTTC
TRBJ2-7	NA	NA	TRBV11-3	CASSDRGTYEQYF	TGTGCCAGCAGCGACCGGGGGACCTACGAGCAGTACTTC
TRBJ1-1	NA	NA	TRBV19	CASSIAGPTYNTEAFF	TGTGCCAGTAGTATAGCTGGGCCGACGTATAACACTGAAGCTTTCTTT
TRBJ2-1	NA	NA	TRBV30	CAWSVQSGAQQFF	TGTGCCTGGAGTGTACAGTCCGGGGCTCAGCAGTTCTTC
TRBJ1-5	NA	NA	TRBV6-5	CASSFRHPYQPQHF	TGTGCCAGCAGTTTTAGGCATCCTTATCAGCCCCAGCATTTT
TRBJ1-1	NA	once	TRBV12-3/TRBV12-4	CASSQNTEAFF	TGTGCCAGCAGTCAAAACACTGAAGCTTTCTTT
TRBJ1-1	NA	NA	TRBV7-9	CASSPQTGGTEAFF	TGTGCCAGCAGCCCGCAGACTGGGGGCACTGAAGCTTTCTTT
TRBJ1-1	NA	NA	TRBV6-1	CASSELQNTEAFF	TGTGCCAGCAGTGAATTGCAGAACACTGAAGCTTTCTTT
TRBJ2-7	NA	NA	TRBV6-6	CASSFRNTGIYEQYF	TGTGCCAGCAGTTTCAGAAATACAGGGATCTACGAGCAGTACTTC
TRBJ1-3	NA	NA	TRBV18	CASSPSRVNTIYF	TGTGCCAGCTCCCCCTCCCGGGTTAACACCATATATTTT
TRBJ2-1	TRBD2	NA	TRBV7-2	CASSLRASGGESSYNEQFF	TGTGCCAGCAGCTTACGGGCTAGCGGGGGGGAGAGCTCCTACAATGAGCAGTTCTTC
TRBJ1-5	NA	NA	TRBV11-2	CASSLTGLGNQPQHF	TGTGCCAGCAGCTTAACAGGGTTGGGCAATCAGCCCCAGCATTTT
TRBJ1-2	NA	once	TRBV6-5	CASTLGGDYGYTF	TGTGCCAGCACCCTTGGGGGAGACTATGGCTACACCTTC